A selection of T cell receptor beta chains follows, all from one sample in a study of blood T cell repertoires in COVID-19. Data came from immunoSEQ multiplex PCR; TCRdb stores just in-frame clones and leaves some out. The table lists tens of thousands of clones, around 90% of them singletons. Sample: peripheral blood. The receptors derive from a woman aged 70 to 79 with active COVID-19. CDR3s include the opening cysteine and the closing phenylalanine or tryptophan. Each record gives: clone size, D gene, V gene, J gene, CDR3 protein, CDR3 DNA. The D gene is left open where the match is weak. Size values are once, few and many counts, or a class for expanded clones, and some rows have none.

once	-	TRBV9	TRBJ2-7	CATPRTTGNEQYF	TGTGCCACCCCCAGGACAACCGGTAACGAGCAGTACTTC
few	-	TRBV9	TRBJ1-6	CASSAGKGSNSPLHF	TGTGCCAGCAGCGCGGGCAAGGGGTCAAATTCACCCCTCCACTTT
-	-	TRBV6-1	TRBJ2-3	CASSEATYSTDTQYF	TGTGCCAGCAGTGAAGCGACTTATAGCACAGATACGCAGTATTTT
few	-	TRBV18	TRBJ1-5	CASSLSTGEQPQHF	TGTGCCAGCTCGCTCAGCACGGGGGAACAGCCCCAGCATTTT
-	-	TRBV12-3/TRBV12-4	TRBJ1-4	CASWFQGTEKLFF	TGTGCCAGCTGGTTTCAGGGGACTGAAAAACTGTTTTTT
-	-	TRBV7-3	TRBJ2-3	CASSPRYTDTQYF	TGTGCCAGCAGCCCCCGGTACACAGATACGCAGTATTTT
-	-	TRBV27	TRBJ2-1	CASSRPGSAYNEQFF	TGTGCCAGCAGTCGGCCGGGGTCCGCCTACAATGAGCAGTTCTTC
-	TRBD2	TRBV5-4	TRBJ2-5	CASSLVAAGGLETQYF	TGTGCCAGCAGCTTGGTGGCAGCGGGGGGATTAGAGACCCAGTACTTC
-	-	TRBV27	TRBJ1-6	CASSRRDETPLHF	TGTGCCAGCAGCCGGAGGGACGAGACACCCCTCCACTTT
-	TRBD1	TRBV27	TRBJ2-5	CASSPSPDRAYQETQYF	TGTGCCAGCAGTCCATCCCCGGACAGGGCCTACCAAGAGACCCAGTACTTC